Listed below are T cell receptor beta chains from one sample, sequenced in a study of graft-versus-host responses after intestinal transplantation. Using immunoSEQ multiplex PCR, the repertoire was profiled, and TCRdb retains in-frame clones only, with some absent. The sample contains roughly 28,000 clones, 85% to 95% of which appear only once. This material consisted of PBMCs, taken about 70 days after intestinal transplant. The receptors come from a human patient who received an intestinal transplant, so some T cells may come from the graft donor. Both conserved end residues are part of each CDR3. Fields, in order: V gene, J gene, D gene, CDR3 protein. The D gene is left open where the match is weak.

TRBV28	TRBJ1-2	-	CASSFLDSYGYTF
TRBV5-4	TRBJ2-5	-	CASSLSGTGKETQYF
TRBV25-1	TRBJ2-7	-	CASSGSYRVQYF
TRBV27	TRBJ1-5	-	CASSRARGPQHF
TRBV7-3	TRBJ2-1	-	CASSLFPGNEQFF
TRBV18	TRBJ2-2	-	CASSPRAYTGELFF
TRBV12-5	TRBJ2-3	-	CASGRGHQITQYF
TRBV6-5	TRBJ2-7	-	CASSLDSFYEQYF
TRBV19	TRBJ1-2	TRBD1	CASSIGGTDGYTF
TRBV4-3	TRBJ1-1	-	CASSQHSARGDPGTEAFF
TRBV4-1	TRBJ2-2	-	CASSQARLEELFF
TRBV4-3	TRBJ2-3	-	CASSQDRMGSISDTQYF
TRBV29-1	TRBJ1-5	-	CSVEGGRGQPQHF
TRBV14	TRBJ1-3	-	CASSQEGARVGSGNTIYF
TRBV19	TRBJ1-1	-	CASSIDLGTEAFF
TRBV4-2	TRBJ2-7	-	CASSHRILQLADRNEQYF